The TCR beta chain under discussion was sequenced for a study of cytomegalovirus exposure and HLA in healthy donors. General observations from the study: According to an earlier analysis, most TCR beta V segments yielded productive rearrangements about 87% or about 30% of the time. Clonal expansion was found to be greater in HLA-associated TCR beta chains than in equally common others in a later analysis.

V was trimmed by 5 bases and J by 0 bases, leaving 14 bases between them. CDR3 length: 16 amino acids. Germline CDR1 MDHEN, CDR2 SYDVKM. A remark on this clone: The antigen remains unidentified.

PCR used 60 Vbeta primers and 13 Jbeta primers. Assay used: immunoSEQ multiplex PCR; TCRdb lists only in-frame clones, some missing. The table has under 200,000 clones, roughly 73% seen once. This receptor was identified in a male donor in good health and CMV-seronegative. The V gene is TRBV28, the J gene TRBJ2-1; a possible D gene is TRBD2 (6 bases). Sequenced material: PBMCs. DNA of the CDR3: TGTGCCAGCAGTCTTTCTAGCGTCGGCTCCTACAATGAGCAGTTCTTC. Translating gives CASSLSSVGSYNEQFF.